This is a list of T cell receptor beta chains from one sample in a study of blood T cell repertoires in COVID-19. Method: immunoSEQ multiplex PCR; TCRdb's copy keeps in-frame clones and lacks some. The data show 68,000 or so clones, with 60% to 85% seen just once and 23% held by the top ten. Sequenced input: peripheral blood. These receptors were obtained from a human donor in a cohort sampled during active COVID-19. Both conserved end residues are part of each CDR3. D genes are given only for firm matches. Part of the rows lack a size; the others show once, few, many or a class for expanded clones.

TRBD2 | - | TRBJ2-5 | TRBV14 | TGTGCCAGCAGCCAAGAAAAGCGGGGGAACCAAGAGACCCAGTACTTC | CASSQEKRGNQETQYF
- | once | TRBJ1-6 | TRBV7-9 | TGTGCCAGCAGCCGGTCGCAATATAATTCACCCCTCCACTTT | CASSRSQYNSPLHF
- | - | TRBJ2-7 | TRBV29-1 | TGCAGCGTTGGGCAGGGAGGCTACGAGCAGTACTTC | CSVGQGGYEQYF
TRBD1 | - | TRBJ2-1 | TRBV6-5 | TGTGCCAGCAGAGGGAGACAGGGCTACTACAATGAGCAGTTCTTC | CASRGRQGYYNEQFF
- | - | TRBJ1-3 | TRBV7-8 | TGTGCCAGCAGCTTGGGGGGGTTCTCTGGAAACACCATATATTTT | CASSLGGFSGNTIYF
- | once | TRBJ1-2 | TRBV7-8 | TGTGCCAGCAGCTATGCCGAGGCAAGCCGCGGGGGCTACACCTTC | CASSYAEASRGGYTF
TRBD2 | - | TRBJ2-2 | TRBV24-1 | TGTGCCACCAGTGGACTAGCGGGACAGGGCACCGGGGAGCTGTTTTTT | CATSGLAGQGTGELFF
TRBD1 | - | TRBJ1-4 | TRBV3-1/TRBV3-2 | TGTGCCAGCAGCTCGGGACAGGGGCATGAAAAACTGTTTTTT | CASSSGQGHEKLFF
- | - | TRBJ2-2 | TRBV28 | TGTGCCAGCAGTTTGGGGGGGCCGGGCACCGGGGAGCTGTTTTTT | CASSLGGPGTGELFF
- | - | TRBJ2-1 | TRBV7-2 | TGTGCCAGCAGCCCGACGGCGGGTTCCAATGAGCAGTTCTTC | CASSPTAGSNEQFF
- | - | TRBJ1-1 | TRBV12-3/TRBV12-4 | TGTGCCAGCAGTGCCGGGAGGAACACTGAAGCTTTCTTT | CASSAGRNTEAFF